Listed below are T cell receptor beta chains from one sample, sequenced in a study of blood T cell repertoires in COVID-19. The assay was immunoSEQ multiplex PCR, and TCRdb's table has in-frame clones only and misses some. The sample has about 180,000 clones; 80% to 90% are singletons. Sequencing input: peripheral blood. These receptors all come from a man in his sixties with acute or convalescent COVID-19. The CDR3 runs from the conserved cysteine through the conserved F or W. D genes are given only for firm matches. For some rows the clone size is stated as once, few or many, or as a class when expanded; others skip it.

d_call	clone_size	v_call	j_call	cdr3_aa	cdr3_nt
.	.	TRBV19	TRBJ1-1	CASRAGTWLSEAFF	TGTGCCAGTAGGGCCGGGACATGGCTCTCTGAAGCTTTCTTT
TRBD1	.	TRBV7-9	TRBJ2-1	CASVPGTGMVNEQFF	TGTGCCAGCGTCCCGGGGACAGGGATGGTCAATGAGCAGTTCTTC
.	.	TRBV5-4	TRBJ2-2	CASSLAGTTGELFF	TGTGCCAGCAGCTTGGCGGGAACCACCGGGGAGCTGTTTTTT
.	.	TRBV7-3	TRBJ2-7	CASRGDGSVYEQYF	TGTGCCAGCAGGGGAGACGGGAGTGTCTACGAGCAGTACTTC
.	.	TRBV6-5	TRBJ2-6	CASKDMSGANVLTF	TGTGCCAGCAAAGACATGTCTGGGGCCAACGTCCTGACTTTC
TRBD1	once	TRBV5-1	TRBJ2-3	CASSLPTGGADTQYF	TGCGCCAGCAGCTTGCCCACAGGGGGCGCAGATACGCAGTATTTT
TRBD1	.	TRBV19	TRBJ2-1	CASGDGGQVPFNEQFF	TGTGCCAGTGGGGATGGAGGACAGGTCCCGTTCAATGAGCAGTTCTTC
.	.	TRBV15	TRBJ2-3	CATSGGGHSTDTQYF	TGTGCCACCAGCGGGGGCGGACATAGCACAGATACGCAGTATTTT
TRBD1	few	TRBV7-2	TRBJ1-1	CASSLGQYTEAFF	TGTGCCAGCAGCCTGGGACAGTACACTGAAGCTTTCTTT
.	.	TRBV7-9	TRBJ1-6	CASSSPMDNSPLHF	TGTGCCAGCAGCTCGCCTATGGATAATTCACCCCTCCACTTT
.	.	TRBV7-9	TRBJ2-1	CASSLQSGLGYNEQFF	TGTGCCAGCAGTCTCCAATCGGGGTTAGGATACAATGAGCAGTTCTTC
.	.	TRBV5-1	TRBJ2-1	CASSFVTYNEQFF	TGCGCCAGCAGCTTTGTCACCTACAATGAGCAGTTCTTC
.	.	TRBV4-2	TRBJ1-2	CASSQSTGSNYGYTF	TGTGCCAGCAGCCAGAGCACAGGGTCTAACTATGGCTACACCTTC
.	.	TRBV4-2	TRBJ1-3	CASSQGLQTSGNTIYF	TGTGCCAGCAGCCAAGGACTGCAGACCTCTGGAAACACCATATATTTT
.	once	TRBV6-6	TRBJ1-3	CASSTGDPGNTIYF	TGTGCCAGTTCGACAGGAGATCCTGGAAACACCATATATTTT
.	.	TRBV6-5	TRBJ2-6	CASSLPSGANVLTF	TGTGCCAGCAGCCTCCCCTCTGGGGCCAACGTCCTGACTTTC
TRBD1	few	TRBV16	TRBJ1-2	CASSQAPQGAGKGYTF	TGTGCCAGCAGCCAAGCTCCTCAGGGGGCAGGAAAGGGCTACACCTTC
.	.	TRBV7-8	TRBJ1-4	CASSTTGPPNEKLFF	TGTGCCAGCAGCACTACAGGGCCCCCCAATGAAAAACTGTTTTTT
.	.	TRBV5-1	TRBJ1-2	CASSLEARGGYTF	TGCGCCAGCAGCTTGGAGGCCAGAGGAGGCTACACCTTC
.	.	TRBV20-1	TRBJ1-2	CSARGGHGYTF	TGCAGTGCTCGGGGGGGGCACGGCTACACCTTC
.	.	TRBV28	TRBJ2-5	CASSPSQVEETQYF	TGTGCCAGCAGCCCCAGTCAGGTCGAAGAGACCCAGTACTTC
TRBD1	once	TRBV6-2/TRBV6-3	TRBJ1-2	CASSYGQGLLTF	TGTGCCAGCAGTTATGGACAGGGTTTACTCACCTTC